The source of this T cell receptor (beta chain) is a study of blood T cell repertoires in COVID-19. Turning to the study itself: The samples span acute and convalescent COVID-19 from the United States, Italy and Spain. From T cells, B-cell-depleted T cells, or PBMCs came the material, which was cDNA or gDNA.

Enrolled through a virtual design, the participants were between about 18 and 100 years of age and came from approximately 25 US areas. Unmatched junction bases numbered 3, after V lost 5 bases and J lost 1 base. The CDR3 runs to 14 residues. Germline values: CDR1 SGHVS, CDR2 FQNEAQ. Generated by immunoSEQ multiplex PCR, the TCRdb table keeps only in-frame clones and is missing some. The sample holds about 330,000 clones, approximately 88% seen once. The chain employs TRBV7-8 and TRBJ2-5; the match to TRBD1 covers 8 bases. This TCR was recovered from a man aged 30 to 45 who had recovered from COVID-19. The sample comprised PBMCs or T cells enriched from blood (not recorded which). The CDR3 region is CASSLGQGQETQYF. CDR3 coding DNA: TGTGCCAGCAGCCTTGGACAGGGCCAAGAGACCCAGTACTTC.